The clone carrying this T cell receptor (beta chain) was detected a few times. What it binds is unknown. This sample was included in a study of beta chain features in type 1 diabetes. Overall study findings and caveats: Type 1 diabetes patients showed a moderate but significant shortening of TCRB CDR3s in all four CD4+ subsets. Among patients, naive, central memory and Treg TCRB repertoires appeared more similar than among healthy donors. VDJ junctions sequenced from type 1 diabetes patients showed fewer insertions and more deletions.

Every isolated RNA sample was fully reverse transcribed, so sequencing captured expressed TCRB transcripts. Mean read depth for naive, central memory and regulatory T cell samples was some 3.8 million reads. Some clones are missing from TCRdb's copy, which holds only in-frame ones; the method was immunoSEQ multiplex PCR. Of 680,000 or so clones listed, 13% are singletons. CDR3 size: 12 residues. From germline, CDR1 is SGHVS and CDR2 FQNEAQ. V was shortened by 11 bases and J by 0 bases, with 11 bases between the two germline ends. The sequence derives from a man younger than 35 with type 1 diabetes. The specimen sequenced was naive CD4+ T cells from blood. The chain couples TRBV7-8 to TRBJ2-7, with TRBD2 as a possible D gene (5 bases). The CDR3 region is CASTSGSYEQYF. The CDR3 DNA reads TGTGCCTCTACGAGCGGCTCCTACGAGCAGTACTTC.